Below are 14 T cell receptor beta chains sequenced from a single sample in a study of blood T cell repertoires in COVID-19. Assay: immunoSEQ multiplex PCR; the TCRdb copy retains only in-frame clones and omits some. The repertoire holds approximately 200,000 clones, approximately 90% seen once, with 2.1% in the top ten. Sequencing used peripheral blood. The receptor set was obtained from a man between 65 and 85 years old with active or convalescent COVID-19.

The chain is built from TRBV5-6 and TRBJ1-6; no clear D gene. This CDR3 contains 16 residues. The V end lost 2 bases, the J end lost 4 bases, and 13 bases lay between the germline ends. Germline CDR1 reads SGHDT; CDR2 reads YYEEEE. CDR3 sequence: CASSFSHSLYNSPLHF. The CDR3 region has the DNA TGTGCCAGCAGCTTTTCTCACAGCTTATATAATTCACCCCTCCACTTT. Full variable domain (rest looked up from reference TRBV5-6 and TRBJ1-6): DAGVTQSPTHLIKTRGQQVTLRCSPKSGHDTVSWYQQALGQGPQFIFQYYEEEERQRGNFPDRFSGHQFPNYSSELNVNALLLGDSALYLCASSFSHSLYNSPLHFGNGTRLTVT.

The J gene is TRBJ2-2, the V gene TRBV10-1; D is perhaps TRBD1 (5 bases). Germline CDR1 WNHNN, CDR2 SYGVQD (reference sequence). The V end lost 6 bases, the J end lost 6 bases, and 5 bases lay between the germline ends. The CDR3 contains 11 residues. The CDR3 here is CASRGAGELFF. CDR3 bases: TGCGCCAGCAGAGGGGCCGGGGAGCTGTTTTTT.

This sequence joins TRBV2 and TRBJ1-3; D unclear. Trimming removed 3 bases from V and 7 bases from J, with 10 bases in between. Looked up from germline, CDR1 is SNHLY and CDR2 is FYNNEI. The CDR3 has 13 amino acids. CDR3 region: CASSEGLVNTIYF. The DNA of the CDR3 is TGTGCCAGCAGTGAGGGCCTGGTTAACACCATATATTTT.

This clone was seen a single time. The V gene is TRBV13, the J gene TRBJ2-1, with 15 bases identical to TRBD2. CDR1 is PRHDT and CDR2 is FYEKMQ in the germline V gene (reference sequence). The CDR3 totals 20 residues. The V segment lost 5 bases and the J segment 0 bases; nucleotides outside the gene matches: 11. In nucleotides, the CDR3 is TGTGCCAGCAGCACTCTTCCCGGACTAGCGGGGGGGAACTCCTACAATGAGCAGTTCTTC. Translated: CASSTLPGLAGGNSYNEQFF.

This rearrangement joins TRBV2 to TRBJ1-1, with 8 nucleotides matching TRBD1. The CDR3 spans 16 residues. The germline V gene has CDR1 SNHLY and CDR2 FYNNEI. Trimming removed 8 bases from V and 4 bases from J; junction bases left unmatched: 15. CDR3 bases: TGTGCCAGCGCCAAGGACAGGGCGGGGGGGGGCACTGAAGCTTTCTTT. Amino acid sequence: CASAKDRAGGGTEAFF.

CDR3 sequence: CATMAYYNSPLHF. DNA for the CDR3: TGTGCCACCATGGCTTACTATAATTCACCCCTCCACTTT. The rearrangement links TRBV15 to TRBJ1-6; D unresolved. The CDR3 runs to 13 residues. V lost 7 bases and J 3 bases, leaving 7 bases between the germline ends. From germline, CDR1 is LNHNV and CDR2 YYDKDF (reference sequence).

The V and J genes are TRBV19 and TRBJ2-7; 11 bases match TRBD2. Germline V gene lookup returns CDR1 LNHDA and CDR2 SQIVND (reference sequence). The CDR3 is made up of 14 amino acids. The V segment lost 4 bases and the J segment 6 bases; nucleotides outside the gene matches: 5. The CDR3 DNA reads TGTGCCAGTAGTACAGGACTAGCGGGTGCCGAGCAGTACTTC. Protein: CASSTGLAGAEQYF. The entire variable domain, with the rest obtained from reference TRBV19 and TRBJ2-7, is as follows: DGGITQSPKYLFRKEGQNVTLSCEQNLNHDAMYWYRQDPGQGLRLIYYSQIVNDFQKGDIAEGYSVSREKKESFPLTVTSAQKNPTAFYLCASSTGLAGAEQYFGPGTRLTVT.

The J gene is TRBJ1-4, the V gene TRBV4-3, with TRBD1 as a possible D gene (5 bases). The CDR3 consists of 15 residues. The V and J ends lost 2 bases and 7 bases respectively, with 14 bases between them. Germline lookup yields CDR1 LGHNA and CDR2 YSLEER. CDR3 in DNA: TGCGCCAGCAGCCAAAACACCTACGGGGGTGAAAAACTGTTTTTT. As protein: CASSQNTYGGEKLFF.

The sample holds one count of this clone. The genes are TRBV7-9 and TRBJ2-1, with 8 bases that match TRBD2. The V gene end was trimmed by 3 bases and the J gene end by 5 bases; junction bases not matched to a gene: 3. This CDR3 spans 14 amino acids. Germline V gene sequence: CDR1 SEHNR, CDR2 FQNEAQ (reference sequence). The DNA for the CDR3 is TGTGCCAGCAGCTTCAGCGGGAGCAACAATGAGCAGTTCTTC. Protein: CASSFSGSNNEQFF.

The chain carries TRBV5-1 and TRBJ1-6; 9 nucleotides align to TRBD1. V dropped 3 bases and J dropped 1; count of bases not matched to a gene: 5. Looked up from germline, CDR1 is SGHRS and CDR2 is YFSETQ. The length of the CDR3 is 17 residues. The CDR3: CASSSRQGDSYNSPLHF. DNA of the CDR3: TGCGCCAGCAGCTCGAGACAGGGGGATTCCTATAATTCACCCCTCCACTTT.

The chain links TRBV13 to TRBJ1-1; the D gene is possibly TRBD1 (5 bases). Germline loops: CDR1 PRHDT, CDR2 FYEKMQ (reference sequence). V shed 4 bases and J shed 4 bases, with 13 bases lying between them. This CDR3 is 14 amino acids long. DNA for the CDR3: TGTGCCAGCAGCTCACGTCCGGGGGTCACTGAAGCTTTCTTT. Translated, it gives CASSSRPGVTEAFF.

The CDR3 sequence: CASKTSGDTQYF. As DNA, the CDR3 is TGTGCCAGCAAGACCAGCGGAGATACGCAGTATTTT. This chain links TRBV6-5 with TRBJ2-3; D may be TRBD2 (5 bases). The germline V gene has CDR1 MNHEY and CDR2 SVGAGI. The CDR3 has 12 residues. Trimming stripped 7 bases from V and 5 bases from J, with 10 bases between.

The chain couples TRBV6-2 or TRBV6-3 to TRBJ1-3; D uncertain. Germline-derived CDR1 and CDR2 are MNHEY and SVGEGT. The ends were cut back, 5 bases at V and 0 bases at J, with 23 bases in the middle. The CDR3 consists of 19 residues. The CDR3 here is CASSHQKSTAAISGNTIYF. In DNA form, the CDR3 reads TGTGCCAGCAGTCACCAAAAATCGACGGCGGCCATCTCTGGAAACACCATATATTTT.

This chain links TRBV6-5 with TRBJ1-6, with TRBD1 matching 7 bases. Looked up from germline, CDR1 is MNHEY and CDR2 is SVGAGI. After removal of 0 bases from V and 9 bases from J, the junction contained 5 bases not matched to a gene. CDR3 length: 15 residues. The chain's CDR3 is CASSYSGRGFSPLHF. For the CDR3, the DNA is TGTGCCAGCAGTTACTCGGGCAGGGGGTTTTCACCCCTCCACTTT.